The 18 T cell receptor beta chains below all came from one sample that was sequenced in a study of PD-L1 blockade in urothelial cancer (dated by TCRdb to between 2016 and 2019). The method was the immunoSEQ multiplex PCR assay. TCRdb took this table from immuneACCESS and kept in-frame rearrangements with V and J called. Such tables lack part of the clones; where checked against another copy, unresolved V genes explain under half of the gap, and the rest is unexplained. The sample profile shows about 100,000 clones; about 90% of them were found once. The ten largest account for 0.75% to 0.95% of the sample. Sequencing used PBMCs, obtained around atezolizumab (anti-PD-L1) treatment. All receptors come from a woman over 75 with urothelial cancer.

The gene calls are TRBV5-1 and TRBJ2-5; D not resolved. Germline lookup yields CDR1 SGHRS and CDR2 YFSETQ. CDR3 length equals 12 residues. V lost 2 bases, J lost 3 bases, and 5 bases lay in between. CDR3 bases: TGCGCCAGCAGCTTAACAGAAGAGACCCAGTACTTC. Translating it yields CASSLTEETQYF.

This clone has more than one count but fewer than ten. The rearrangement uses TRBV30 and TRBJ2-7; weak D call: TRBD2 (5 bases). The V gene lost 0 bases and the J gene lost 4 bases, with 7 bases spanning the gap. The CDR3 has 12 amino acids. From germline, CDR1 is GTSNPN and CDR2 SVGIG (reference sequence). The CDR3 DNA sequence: TGTGCCTGGAGTGTAACGGGATACGAGCAGTACTTC. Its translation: CAWSVTGYEQYF.

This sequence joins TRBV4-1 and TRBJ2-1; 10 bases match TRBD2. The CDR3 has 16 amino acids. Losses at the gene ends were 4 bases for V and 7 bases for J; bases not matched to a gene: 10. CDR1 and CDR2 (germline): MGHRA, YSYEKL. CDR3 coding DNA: TGCGCCAGCAGCCCATGGGCTAGCGGGAGTAAGAATGAGCAGTTCTTC. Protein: CASSPWASGSKNEQFF.

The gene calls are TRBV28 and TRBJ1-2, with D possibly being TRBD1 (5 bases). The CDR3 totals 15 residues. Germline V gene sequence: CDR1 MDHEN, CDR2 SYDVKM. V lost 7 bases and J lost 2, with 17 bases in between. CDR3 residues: CASKGGGTRNYGYTF. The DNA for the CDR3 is TGTGCCAGCAAGGGCGGGGGGACCCGAAACTATGGCTACACCTTC.

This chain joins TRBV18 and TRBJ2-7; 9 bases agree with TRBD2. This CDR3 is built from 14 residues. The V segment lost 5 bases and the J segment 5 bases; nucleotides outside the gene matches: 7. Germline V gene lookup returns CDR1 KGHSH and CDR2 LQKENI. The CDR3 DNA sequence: TGTGCCAGCTCAAGTGCTAGCGGGACCCACGAGCAGTACTTC. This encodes CASSSASGTHEQYF.

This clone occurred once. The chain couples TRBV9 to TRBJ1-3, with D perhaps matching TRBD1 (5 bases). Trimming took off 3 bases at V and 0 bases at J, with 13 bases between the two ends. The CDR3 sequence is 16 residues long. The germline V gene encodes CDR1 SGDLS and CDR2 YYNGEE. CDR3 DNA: TGTGCCAGCAGCGGGCGACAGTCCCTCTCTGGAAACACCATATATTTT. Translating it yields CASSGRQSLSGNTIYF.

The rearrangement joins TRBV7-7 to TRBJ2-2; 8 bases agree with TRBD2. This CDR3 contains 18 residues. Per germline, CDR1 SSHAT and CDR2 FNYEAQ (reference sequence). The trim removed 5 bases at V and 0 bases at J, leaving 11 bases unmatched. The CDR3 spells CASSPSPAGAANTGELFF. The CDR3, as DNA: TGTGCCAGCAGCCCCAGCCCAGCGGGAGCGGCGAACACCGGGGAGCTGTTTTTT.

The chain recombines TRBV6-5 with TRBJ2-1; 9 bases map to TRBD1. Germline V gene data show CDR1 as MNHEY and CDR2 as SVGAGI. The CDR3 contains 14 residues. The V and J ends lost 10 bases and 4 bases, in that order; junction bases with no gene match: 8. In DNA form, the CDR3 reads TGTGCCACAACTTCGGGACAGGGATACAATGAGCAGTTCTTC. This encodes CATTSGQGYNEQFF.

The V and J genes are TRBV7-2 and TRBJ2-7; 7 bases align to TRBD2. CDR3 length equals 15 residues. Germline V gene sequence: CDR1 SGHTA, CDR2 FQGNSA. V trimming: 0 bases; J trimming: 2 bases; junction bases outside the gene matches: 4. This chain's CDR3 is CASSLALAGAYEQYF. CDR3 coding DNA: TGTGCCAGCAGCTTAGCGTTGGCGGGAGCCTACGAGCAGTACTTC. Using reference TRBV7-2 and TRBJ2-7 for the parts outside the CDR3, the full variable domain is GAGVSQSPSNKVTEKGKDVELRCDPISGHTALYWYRQSLGQGLEFLIYFQGNSAPDKSGLPSDRFSAERTGGSVSTLTIQRTQQEDSAVYLCASSLALAGAYEQYFGPGTRLTVT.

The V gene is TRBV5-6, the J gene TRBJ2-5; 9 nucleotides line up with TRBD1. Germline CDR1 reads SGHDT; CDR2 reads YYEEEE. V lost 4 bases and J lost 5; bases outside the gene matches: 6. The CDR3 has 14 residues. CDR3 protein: CASSQDRGRETQYF. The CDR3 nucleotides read TGTGCCAGCAGCCAGGACAGGGGAAGGGAGACCCAGTACTTC.

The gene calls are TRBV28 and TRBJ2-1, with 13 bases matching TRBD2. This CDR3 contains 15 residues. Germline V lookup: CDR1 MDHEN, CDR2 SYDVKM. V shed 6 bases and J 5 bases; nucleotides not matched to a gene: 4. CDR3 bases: TGTGCCAGCAGCCGACTAGCGGGAGGTAACAATGAGCAGTTCTTC. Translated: CASSRLAGGNNEQFF.

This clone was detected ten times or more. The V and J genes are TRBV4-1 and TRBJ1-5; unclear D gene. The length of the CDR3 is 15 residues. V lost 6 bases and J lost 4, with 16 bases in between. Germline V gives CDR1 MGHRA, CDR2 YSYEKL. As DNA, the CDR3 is TGCGCCAGCAGATTCAGGTACAGAACTAATCAGCCCCAGCATTTT. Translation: CASRFRYRTNQPQHF.

CDR3 residues: CASSLSQPGTYGYTF. Written as DNA, the CDR3 is TGTGCCAGCAGCCTTAGTCAACCGGGAACGTATGGCTACACCTTC. The rearrangement links TRBV7-8 to TRBJ1-2; D is uncertain. Between the trimmed V and J ends, which lost 5 bases and 5 bases, there was a span of 18 bases. The CDR3 is 15 amino acids. The germline V gene has CDR1 SGHVS and CDR2 FQNEAQ.

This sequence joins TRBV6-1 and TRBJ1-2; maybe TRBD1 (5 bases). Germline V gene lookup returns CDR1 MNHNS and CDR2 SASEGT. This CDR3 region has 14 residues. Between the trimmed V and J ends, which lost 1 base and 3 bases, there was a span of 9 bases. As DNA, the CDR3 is TGTGCCAGCAGTGAAGGGGGCTTAGACTATGGCTACACCTTC. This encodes CASSEGGLDYGYTF.

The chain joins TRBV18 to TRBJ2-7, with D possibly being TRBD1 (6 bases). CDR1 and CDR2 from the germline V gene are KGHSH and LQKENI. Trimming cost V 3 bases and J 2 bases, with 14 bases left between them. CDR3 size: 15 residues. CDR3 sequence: CASSPRLRGTYEQYF. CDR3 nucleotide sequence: TGTGCCAGCTCACCTCGCTTAAGGGGGACCTACGAGCAGTACTTC. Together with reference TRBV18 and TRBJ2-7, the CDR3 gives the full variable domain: NAGVMQNPRHLVRRRGQEARLRCSPMKGHSHVYWYRQLPEEGLKFMVYLQKENIIDESGMPKERFSAEFPKEGPSILRIQQVVRGDSAAYFCASSPRLRGTYEQYFGPGTRLTVT.

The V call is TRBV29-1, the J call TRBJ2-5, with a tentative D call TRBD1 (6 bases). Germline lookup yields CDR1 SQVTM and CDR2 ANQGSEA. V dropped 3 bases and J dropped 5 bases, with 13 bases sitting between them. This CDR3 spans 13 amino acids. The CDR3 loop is CSVEVQGTETQYF. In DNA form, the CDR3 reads TGCAGCGTTGAGGTCCAGGGGACCGAGACCCAGTACTTC.

The CDR3 loop reads CASSLRQQMNTGELFF. CDR3 sequence (DNA): TGTGCCAGCAGCTTACGACAGCAAATGAACACCGGGGAGCTGTTTTTT. This chain connects TRBV13 to TRBJ2-2; a weak D match, TRBD1 (5 bases). V shed 2 bases and J shed 1 base, with 11 bases lying between them. This CDR3 contains 16 residues. CDR1 and CDR2 (germline): PRHDT, FYEKMQ (reference sequence).

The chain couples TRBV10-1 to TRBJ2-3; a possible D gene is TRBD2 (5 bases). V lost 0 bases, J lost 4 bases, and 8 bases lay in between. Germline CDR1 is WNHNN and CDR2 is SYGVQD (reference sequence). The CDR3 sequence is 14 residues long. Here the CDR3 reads CASSESGSPDTQYF. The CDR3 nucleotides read TGCGCCAGCAGTGAGTCGGGGAGCCCAGATACGCAGTATTTT.